The 18 T cell receptor beta chains below all came from one sample that was sequenced in a study of CD39 and CD103 CD8 tumor-infiltrating T cells. Here immunoSEQ multiplex PCR was the method, and the copy in TCRdb shows in-frame clones only, minus some. The sample has 810 or so clones, roughly 70% seen once. The sample taken for sequencing was CD39- CD103+ CD8+ T cells sorted from the tumor. Subset specified: CD103+CD39- single-positive CD45RA- CD8 T cells. The receptors shown here come from a human donor with head and neck squamous cell carcinoma.

V is TRBV2 and J is TRBJ1-1; D not certain. The CDR3 spans 11 residues. Trimming cost V 10 bases and J 2 bases, with 8 bases left between them. Germline-derived CDR1 and CDR2 are SNHLY and FYNNEI. DNA of the CDR3: TGTGCCACCACCCGAAACACTGAAGCTTTCTTT. Translated, it gives CATTRNTEAFF.

V is TRBV5-5 and J is TRBJ1-6; no reliable D call. Per the germline V gene, CDR1 is SGHKS and CDR2 is YYEKEE (reference sequence). The ends were cut back, 0 bases at V and 14 bases at J, with 12 bases in the middle. CDR3 size: 13 residues. The CDR3 reads CASSLGGQQSLHF. In DNA form, the CDR3 reads TGTGCCAGCAGCTTGGGGGGTCAGCAATCCCTCCACTTT.

The rearrangement joins TRBV6-5 to TRBJ1-1; D ambiguous. The CDR3 extends over 14 amino acids. Germline V lookup: CDR1 MNHEY, CDR2 SVGAGI. V lost 8 bases to trimming and J lost 3 bases, with 16 bases between them. CDR3 nucleotide sequence: TGTGCCAGCTGTCTCCTCAGAGGTTACACTGAAGCTTTCTTT. This gives the protein CASCLLRGYTEAFF.

This chain joins TRBV5-1 and TRBJ2-7, with D maybe TRBD1 (6 bases). Deletions cut 0 bases from V and 5 bases from J, with 9 bases between. The CDR3 covers 13 residues. The germline gives CDR1 SGHRS, CDR2 YFSETQ. The CDR3: CASSLVGAHEQYF. The CDR3 nucleotides are TGCGCCAGCAGCTTGGTGGGGGCCCACGAGCAGTACTTC.

The rearrangement links TRBV5-8 to TRBJ2-7, with a possible D match to TRBD1 (5 bases). Trimming pared 0 bases from V and 6 bases from J, leaving 16 bases between. The CDR3 has 15 amino acids. Germline lookup yields CDR1 SGHTS and CDR2 YDEGEE. The CDR3 nucleotides are TGTGCCAGCAGCTTGGGTAGTGGCTTTAGGGGCGAGCAGTACTTC. This sequence encodes CASSLGSGFRGEQYF.

The chain uses TRBV4-1 and TRBJ2-1; 10 nucleotides line up with TRBD1. The CDR3 length is 16 residues. V was pared by 3 bases and J by 6 bases, with 8 bases of the junction left unmatched. Germline assignment: CDR1 MGHRA and CDR2 YSYEKL. CDR3 region: CASSHTPDRGFNEQFF. The CDR3 region has the DNA TGCGCCAGCAGCCACACTCCGGACAGGGGGTTCAATGAGCAGTTCTTC.

The DNA of the CDR3 is TGTGCCAGCAGCTTAAGTTTCGGGACAGTTTCGAGCTCCTACGAGCAGTACTTC. This sequence encodes CASSLSFGTVSSSYEQYF. The chain couples TRBV7-6 to TRBJ2-7, with 7 positions matching TRBD1. This CDR3 has 18 residues. Trimming removed 2 bases from V and 0 bases from J; junction bases left unmatched: 13. CDR1 and CDR2 (germline): SGHVS, FNYEAQ.

This chain joins TRBV19 and TRBJ2-1; D possibly uses TRBD1 or TRBD2 (5 bases each). The germline V and J ends were trimmed by 3 bases and 7 bases, with 10 bases remaining between them. The CDR3 runs 13 residues. Germline V gene sequence: CDR1 LNHDA, CDR2 SQIVND (reference sequence). The CDR3 loop is CASSILAGNEQFF. CDR3 DNA sequence: TGTGCCAGTAGTATTCTAGCAGGGAATGAGCAGTTCTTC.

This clone was found a few times. The chain couples TRBV19 to TRBJ1-2; D possibly corresponds to TRBD1 (6 bases). Germline V gene data show CDR1 as LNHDA and CDR2 as SQIVND (reference sequence). V lost 1 base to trimming and J lost 6 bases, with 9 bases between them. CDR3 length equals 13 residues. The CDR3 DNA is TGTGCCAGTAGTATAGGGGCAGGGGATGGCTACACCTTC. This encodes CASSIGAGDGYTF.

The chain uses TRBV2 and TRBJ2-5; D uncertain. The J call could be wrong; TRBJ2-7 is a better fit for the DNA end. Germline CDR1 reads SNHLY; CDR2 reads FYNNEI. CDR3 size: 15 residues. The CDR3 loop is CASSPSFSRHYEQYF. Written as DNA, the CDR3 is TGTGCCAGCAGTCCTTCTTTTTCCAGGCACTACGAGCAGTACTTC.

The chain carries TRBV30 and TRBJ1-2; D is unclear. There are 11 residues in the CDR3. Germline V gene sequence: CDR1 GTSNPN, CDR2 SVGIG (reference sequence). V lost 8 bases and J lost 8, with 15 bases in between. The CDR3 DNA reads as TGTGCCCGCCGGGGAGGATACGGCTACACCTTC. Translated: CARRGGYGYTF.

The rearrangement joins TRBV30 to TRBJ1-1; the D gene is possibly TRBD1 (5 bases). Looked up from germline, CDR1 is GTSNPN and CDR2 is SVGIG (reference sequence). V was cut by 3 bases and J by 5 bases, with 16 bases left in between. This CDR3 region has 14 residues. CDR3 DNA sequence: TGTGCCTGGAGCCCAAGGGGCAGGGTGACTGAAGCTTTCTTT. The encoded protein is CAWSPRGRVTEAFF.

The V gene is TRBV2, the J gene TRBJ1-2, with D perhaps matching TRBD1 (6 bases). CDR1 SNHLY and CDR2 FYNNEI come from the germline V gene. Trimming shortened V by 8 bases and J by 4 bases, and 23 bases separated the two germline ends. This CDR3 region has 16 residues. CDR3 sequence (DNA): TGTGCCAGCGGTCTGGCCCGGGACACTCGGAGCTATGGCTACACCTTC. This sequence encodes CASGLARDTRSYGYTF.

The chain employs TRBV4-2 and TRBJ2-3, with TRBD2 identical over 14 bases. V lost 0 bases to trimming and J lost 4 bases; unmatched junction nucleotides: 6. Looked up from germline, CDR1 is LGHNA and CDR2 is YNFKEQ. CDR3 length equals 18 residues. The CDR3 coding sequence is TGTGCCAGCAGCCAAGAGACTAGCGGGGGGGCCTGGCCAGATACGCAGTATTTT. It translates to CASSQETSGGAWPDTQYF.

This clone was detected a few times. This sequence joins TRBV27 and TRBJ2-1; D gene unclear. Germline values: CDR1 MNHEY, CDR2 SMNVEV (reference sequence). This CDR3 comprises 15 residues. V lost 4 bases to trimming and J lost 2 bases, with 12 bases between them. The CDR3 DNA follows: TGTGCCAGCAGTTCTAGTTCGGGCCCCTACAATGAGCAGTTCTTC. It is translated as CASSSSSGPYNEQFF.

The chain is built from TRBV6-1 and TRBJ2-4, with D unresolved. The V gene's germline CDR1 is MNHNS and CDR2 SASEGT. CDR3 length: 14 amino acids. Trimming removed 5 bases at V and 1 base at J, with 9 bases between. The CDR3 loop is CASSRVEAKNIQYF. The CDR3 DNA is TGTGCCAGCAGTCGGGTCGAGGCCAAAAACATTCAGTACTTC.

The chain has TRBV18 and TRBJ2-7, with 9 bases fitting TRBD1. The CDR3 contains 14 residues. Per germline, CDR1 KGHSH and CDR2 LQKENI. The trim removed 6 bases at V and 5 bases at J, leaving 8 bases unmatched. CDR3 nucleotide sequence: TGTGCCAGCTCGCCCGGAGGGACAGGGAACGAGCAGTACTTC. Protein sequence: CASSPGGTGNEQYF.

V usage is TRBV11-2 and J usage is TRBJ2-7; possibly TRBD1 for D (5 bases). V was shortened by 1 base and J by 5 bases, with 12 bases between the two germline ends. CDR3 length equals 14 residues. Looked up from germline, CDR1 is SGHAT and CDR2 is FQNNGV. The CDR3 region is CASSLAQVIHEQYF. The CDR3 DNA follows: TGTGCCAGCAGCTTAGCACAGGTCATCCACGAGCAGTACTTC. Drawing the rest from reference TRBV11-2 and TRBJ2-7, the complete variable domain is EAGVAQSPRYKIIEKRQSVAFWCNPISGHATLYWYQQILGQGPKLLIQFQNNGVVDDSQLPKDRFSAERLKGVDSTLKIQPAKLEDSAVYLCASSLAQVIHEQYFGPGTRLTVT.